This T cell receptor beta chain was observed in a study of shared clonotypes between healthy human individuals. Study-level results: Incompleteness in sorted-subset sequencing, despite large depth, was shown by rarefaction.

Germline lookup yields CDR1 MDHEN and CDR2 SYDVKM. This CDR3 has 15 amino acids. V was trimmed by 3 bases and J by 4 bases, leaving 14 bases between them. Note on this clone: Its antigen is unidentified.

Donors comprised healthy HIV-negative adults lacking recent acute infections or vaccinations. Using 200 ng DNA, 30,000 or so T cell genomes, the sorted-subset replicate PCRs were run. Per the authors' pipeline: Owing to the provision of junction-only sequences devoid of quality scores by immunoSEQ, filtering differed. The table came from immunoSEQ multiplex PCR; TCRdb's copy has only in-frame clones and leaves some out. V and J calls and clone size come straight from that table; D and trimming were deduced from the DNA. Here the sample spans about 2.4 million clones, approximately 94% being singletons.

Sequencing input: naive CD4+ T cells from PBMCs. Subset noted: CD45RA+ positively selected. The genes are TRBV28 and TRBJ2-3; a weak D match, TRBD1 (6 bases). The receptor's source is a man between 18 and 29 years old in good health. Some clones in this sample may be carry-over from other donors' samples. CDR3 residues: CASSLGALGPDTQYF. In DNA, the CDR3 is TGTGCCAGCAGTTTGGGGGCCCTAGGTCCAGATACGCAGTATTTT.